A single sample gave rise to the 29 T cell receptor beta chains below, sequenced in a study of blood T cell repertoires in COVID-19. Clones were read by immunoSEQ multiplex PCR, and TCRdb kept only the in-frame ones, dropping some. In the table there are just over 300,000 clones, 86% of which are singletons. The sequenced material came from PBMCs or T cells enriched from blood (not recorded which). The receptors derive from a man aged 25 to 45 who had recovered from COVID-19.

This clone was seen more than once but under ten times. The CDR3, as DNA: TGCAGCGTCGAGGACAGGGAGACTCATGGCTACACCTTC. It codes for CSVEDRETHGYTF. The chain is built from TRBV29-1 and TRBJ1-2; 8 bases map to TRBD1. The CDR3 spans 13 residues. Germline CDR1 reads SQVTM; CDR2 reads ANQGSEA. V dropped 6 bases and J dropped 6; count of bases not matched to a gene: 9.

The sample holds one count of this clone. This chain links TRBV28 with TRBJ1-1; no clear D. CDR1 is MDHEN, CDR2 SYDVKM, per germline. CDR3 length: 13 residues. With 8 bases removed from V and 0 bases from J, the gap between germline ends came to 10 bases. Here the CDR3 reads CASVIQLNTEAFF. The CDR3 DNA follows: TGTGCCAGCGTTATACAGTTGAACACTGAAGCTTTCTTT.

This chain links TRBV4-1 with TRBJ2-5, with TRBD2 as a possible D gene (6 bases). Trimming left V 1 base short and J 0 bases short, with 12 bases between. The CDR3 is made up of 16 amino acids. Germline V lookup: CDR1 MGHRA, CDR2 YSYEKL. The CDR3 sequence: CASSQGTGGHQETQYF. Written as DNA, the CDR3 is TGCGCCAGCAGCCAAGGTACCGGGGGTCACCAAGAGACCCAGTACTTC.

The CDR3 sequence: CASSLTRSGRTYEQYF. In DNA form, the CDR3 reads TGTGCCAGCAGCTTAACCAGGAGCGGGAGAACGTACGAGCAGTACTTC. The chain couples TRBV7-8 to TRBJ2-7, with 8 bases that match TRBD2. After removal of 2 bases from V and 4 bases from J, the junction contained 10 bases not matched to a gene. Germline loops: CDR1 SGHVS, CDR2 FQNEAQ. This CDR3 has 16 amino acids. The full variable domain, completed using reference TRBV7-8 and TRBJ2-7, is GAGVSQSPRYKVAKRGQDVALRCDPISGHVSLFWYQQALGQGPEFLTYFQNEAQLDKSGLPSDRFFAERPEGSVSTLKIQRTQQEDSAVYLCASSLTRSGRTYEQYFGPGTRLTVT.

The chain couples TRBV2 to TRBJ1-2; 8 bases are a match to TRBD1. Trimming at V came to 6 bases and at J to 0 bases, leaving 6 bases not matched to a gene. Germline CDR1 is SNHLY and CDR2 is FYNNEI. This CDR3 has 15 amino acids. The CDR3 sequence: CASSATGGANYGYTF. Written as DNA, the CDR3 is TGTGCCAGCAGCGCCACAGGGGGAGCTAACTATGGCTACACCTTC.

The V gene is TRBV5-1, the J gene TRBJ2-2; D might be TRBD1 (5 bases). The V and J ends lost 9 bases and 2 bases respectively, with 17 bases between them. CDR3 size: 15 residues. CDR1 SGHRS and CDR2 YFSETQ come from the germline V gene. CDR3 protein: CATRLDSFNTGELFF. The CDR3 DNA reads as TGCGCCACCCGTCTTGACAGCTTTAACACCGGGGAGCTGTTTTTT.

This chain links TRBV25-1 with TRBJ2-7; 11 bases are shared with TRBD1. Germline assignment: CDR1 MGHDK and CDR2 SYGVNS. CDR3 size: 15 residues. V lost 6 bases to trimming and J lost 9 bases; unmatched junction nucleotides: 13. The CDR3 bases are TGTGCCAGCAGACATTCCGGACAGGGGGCAGGGGGGCAGTACTTC. Translating it yields CASRHSGQGAGGQYF.

The rearrangement joins TRBV16 to TRBJ1-1; possible D gene TRBD1, 6 bases. V lost 4 bases to trimming and J lost 1 base, with 13 bases between them. CDR1 is KGHSY and CDR2 is FQNENV in the germline V gene. The CDR3 is 15 residues long. The CDR3 DNA reads as TGTGCCAGCAGCCCGGGGGGCAGGGGGAACACTGAAGCTTTCTTT. This translates into CASSPGGRGNTEAFF.

The chain uses TRBV2 and TRBJ1-1; a weak D match, TRBD1 (5 bases). CDR1 is SNHLY, CDR2 FYNNEI, per germline. V shed 2 bases and J shed 10 bases, with 14 bases lying between them. The CDR3 is 13 amino acids. The CDR3, as DNA: TGTGCCAGCAGTGAAACCCACGCCGGGGGAGCTTTCTTT. It is translated as CASSETHAGGAFF.

The chain recombines TRBV19 with TRBJ1-1; no firm D call. V was clipped by 6 bases and J by 5 bases, with 16 bases between them. Per germline, CDR1 LNHDA and CDR2 SQIVND (reference sequence). The CDR3 runs to 14 residues. The CDR3 sequence: CASSGLPRGTEAFF. The CDR3 DNA is TGTGCCAGTAGCGGACTCCCCCGAGGAACTGAAGCTTTCTTT.

The chain uses TRBV27 and TRBJ2-5; 13 bases align to TRBD2. Germline lookup yields CDR1 MNHEY and CDR2 SMNVEV (reference sequence). The V and J ends lost 5 bases and 4 bases, in that order; junction bases with no gene match: 4. The CDR3 loop spans 15 amino acids. This chain's CDR3 is CASSTGTSGAETQYF. CDR3 nucleotide sequence: TGTGCCAGCAGTACCGGGACTAGCGGGGCAGAGACCCAGTACTTC.

This clone showed up just once. This chain joins TRBV19 and TRBJ1-6, with D maybe TRBD1 (5 bases). Between the trimmed V and J ends, which lost 3 bases and 7 bases, there was a span of 10 bases. This CDR3 is 14 amino acids long. CDR1 and CDR2 from the germline V gene are LNHDA and SQIVND (reference sequence). The CDR3 DNA follows: TGTGCCAGTAGTATCTCAGGGTGGAATTCACCCCTCCACTTT. It yields the protein CASSISGWNSPLHF.

This clone occurred a few times. The V gene is TRBV12-5, the J gene TRBJ1-1, with 7 bases that match TRBD1. Germline trimming cut 3 bases from V and 0 bases from J; bases unmatched to any gene: 7. Germline V gene lookup returns CDR1 LGHNT and CDR2 FRNRAP. This CDR3 contains 16 residues. CDR3 in amino acids: CASGFPGGNMNTEAFF. Here the CDR3 DNA reads TGTGCTAGTGGTTTCCCAGGGGGTAATATGAACACTGAAGCTTTCTTT.

The rearrangement joins TRBV3-1 (or the pseudogene TRBV3-2) to TRBJ2-7, with TRBD2 matching 7 bases. V gave up 1 base and J gave up 6 bases; unmatched junction bases: 6. CDR1 is LGHDT, CDR2 YNNKEL, per germline (reference sequence). The CDR3 extends over 14 amino acids. The chain's CDR3 is CASSQGGGPIEQYF. CDR3 nucleotides: TGTGCCAGCAGCCAAGGCGGGGGTCCCATCGAGCAGTACTTC.

With regard to this clone: The junction does not match germline at one end; this may be a read error. The CDR3 protein is CASSPGGSLYEQYF. The CDR3 coding sequence is TGCGCCAGCAGCCCGGGGGGGAGTCTCTACGAGCAGTACTTC. The chain carries TRBV28 and TRBJ2-7; 8 nucleotides match TRBD2. Per germline, CDR1 MDHEN and CDR2 SYDVKM. The CDR3 spans 14 residues. The full variable domain, with the rest looked up from reference TRBV28 and TRBJ2-7, is DVKVTQSSRYLVKRTGEKVFLECVQDMDHENMFWYRQDPGLGLRLIYFSYDVKMKEKGDIPEGYSVSREKKERFSLILESASTNQTSMYLCASSPGGSLYEQYFGPGTRLTVT.

V usage is TRBV12-3 or TRBV12-4 and J usage is TRBJ2-7; 7 bases fit TRBD1. V gave up 8 bases and J gave up 6 bases; unmatched junction bases: 7. CDR3 length equals 12 residues. CDR3 sequence: CASGRPGGEQYF. CDR3 in DNA: TGTGCCAGCGGCCGGCCAGGGGGCGAGCAGTACTTC.

The V gene is TRBV30, the J gene TRBJ1-1; D is unclear. Germline V gene data show CDR1 as GTSNPN and CDR2 as SVGIG (reference sequence). Between the trimmed V and J ends, which lost 4 bases and 0 bases, there was a span of 12 bases. The CDR3 runs to 14 residues. This CDR3 is CAWNYGSVNTEAFF. The CDR3 bases are TGTGCCTGGAATTACGGGTCGGTGAACACTGAAGCTTTCTTT.

A few counts support this clone. The rearrangement uses TRBV11-3 and TRBJ1-6; TRBD1 matches at 7 bases. In germline, CDR1 is SGHNT, CDR2 YENEEA. Trimming removed 10 bases from V and 9 bases from J; junction bases left unmatched: 9. The CDR3 contains 13 residues. In DNA form, the CDR3 reads TGTGCCACCGCAGAGGGGGCGCTTTCACCCCTCCACTTT. It specifies CATAEGALSPLHF. The full variable domain, completed using reference TRBV11-3 and TRBJ1-6, is EAGVVQSPRYKIIEKKQPVAFWCNPISGHNTLYWYLQNLGQGPELLIRYENEEAVDDSQLPKDRFSAERLKGVDSTLKIQPAELGDSAVYLCATAEGALSPLHFGNGTRLTVT.

The V and J genes are TRBV27 and TRBJ1-1, with D perhaps matching TRBD1 (6 bases). The CDR3 runs to 18 residues. Trimming cost V 3 bases and J 0 bases, with 20 bases left between them. Germline assignment: CDR1 MNHEY and CDR2 SMNVEV (reference sequence). The CDR3 nucleotides read TGTGCCAGCAGTTTCCGTATTGACTTTGGACAGTTGAACACTGAAGCTTTCTTT. Its translation is CASSFRIDFGQLNTEAFF.

V and J are TRBV5-1 and TRBJ1-2; no definite D call. CDR3 length: 13 residues. CDR1 is SGHRS, CDR2 YFSETQ, per germline. V was pared by 5 bases and J by 2 bases, with 10 bases between. The chain's CDR3 is CASRISSNYGYTF. The CDR3 DNA follows: TGCGCCAGCAGGATATCGAGCAACTATGGCTACACCTTC.

The chain recombines TRBV29-1 with TRBJ2-1, with 8 bases that match TRBD2. This CDR3 has 14 amino acids. The V and J ends lost 6 bases and 6 bases, in that order; junction bases with no gene match: 10. Germline CDR1 and CDR2: SQVTM and ANQGSEA. CDR3 sequence (DNA): TGCAGCGTCGGGGGGGGGTTTTGGAGCAATGAGCAGTTCTTC. This encodes CSVGGGFWSNEQFF.

The gene calls are TRBV6-6 and TRBJ1-2; 9 bases match TRBD1. The V gene end was trimmed by 5 bases and the J gene end by 5 bases; junction bases not matched to a gene: 15. CDR1 and CDR2 (germline): MNHNY, SVGAGI (reference sequence). There are 17 residues in the CDR3. The CDR3 region is CASSLLIPGQGGYGYTF. The CDR3 DNA is TGTGCCAGCAGTCTACTGATCCCGGGACAGGGTGGATATGGCTACACCTTC.

The V gene is TRBV5-6, the J gene TRBJ1-2; a weak D match, TRBD1 (6 bases). Germline V lookup: CDR1 SGHDT, CDR2 YYEEEE. The CDR3 runs to 13 residues. V was cut by 6 bases and J by 4 bases, with 13 bases left in between. This CDR3 reads CASNAGVGYGYTF. The CDR3 region has the DNA TGTGCCAGCAACGCAGGGGTTGGCTATGGCTACACCTTC.

The genes are TRBV9 and TRBJ2-1; a weak D match, TRBD2 (5 bases). V was pared by 0 bases and J by 5 bases, with 9 bases between. The CDR3 has 14 residues. CDR1 is SGDLS, CDR2 YYNGEE, per germline. The CDR3 spells CASSVVGSDNEQFF. CDR3 nucleotides: TGTGCCAGCAGCGTAGTTGGTAGCGACAATGAGCAGTTCTTC.

This chain joins TRBV6-1 and TRBJ1-1; 7 positions agree with TRBD1. CDR1 and CDR2 from the germline V gene are MNHNS and SASEGT. The CDR3 runs to 15 residues. The V gene end was trimmed by 1 base and the J gene end by 2 bases; junction bases not matched to a gene: 4. CDR3 amino acids: CASSEDGTVNTEAFF. CDR3 coding DNA: TGTGCCAGCAGTGAAGACGGGACAGTTAACACTGAAGCTTTCTTT.

The rearrangement joins TRBV11-2 to TRBJ1-6; D is uncertain. V was pared by 2 bases and J by 7 bases, with 15 bases between. The length of the CDR3 is 16 residues. CDR1 SGHAT and CDR2 FQNNGV come from the germline V gene. The CDR3 loop is CASSLRSQITNSPLHF. CDR3 bases: TGTGCCAGCAGCTTACGGAGTCAAATCACCAATTCACCCCTCCACTTT.

CDR3 nucleotide sequence: TGTGCCAGCATCTGGAGGGGCACCGGGGAGCTGTTTTTT. This translates into CASIWRGTGELFF. The V and J genes are TRBV6-5 and TRBJ2-2; TRBD2 might be the D (6 bases). There are 13 residues in the CDR3. Trimming pared 7 bases from V and 4 bases from J, leaving 10 bases between. Germline CDR1 MNHEY, CDR2 SVGAGI.

Of note for this clone: The DNA is omitted, as the CDR3 cannot be located on it reliably, and the CDR3 follows TCRdb's listing. The genes are TRBV11-3 and TRBJ2-5; TRBD2, the D gene given by the table, was not confirmed from the DNA. The CDR3 region is 15 residues in length, termini included. Germline-derived CDR1 and CDR2 are SGHNT and YENEEA. CDR3 sequence: CASSVRLFGQETQYF.

V is TRBV19 and J is TRBJ1-6; 7 bases align to TRBD1. J was trimmed by 7 bases and V by 8 bases; bases with no gene match: 11. Germline CDR1 reads LNHDA; CDR2 reads SQIVND (reference sequence). The length of the CDR3 is 15 residues. The CDR3, as DNA: TGTGCCAGTGAGACAGGGCAGAAAGGCAATTCACCCCTCCACTTT. As protein: CASETGQKGNSPLHF.